Detailed here is one T cell receptor (beta chain). CDR3 size: 13 residues. The germline gives CDR1 SGDLS, CDR2 YYNGEE. The V end lost 4 bases, the J end lost 6 bases, and 13 bases lay between the germline ends. The entry originates in a study of T-cell memory formation after mild COVID-19. MiXCR was run by TCRdb on the 5' RACE reads, yielding one entry per CDR3 protein. The table includes fewer than 350,000 distinct CDR3 sequences, more than 13% detected once. The origin of this receptor is a man younger than 35 who had mild COVID-19 (a few samples of this study predate the infection). Cell type and time point are not known. Sequencing used PBMCs or a T cell subset sorted from them (not recorded which). This chain uses TRBV9 with TRBJ1-1; the D gene is possibly TRBD1 (5 bases). In DNA, the CDR3 is TGTGCCAGCAGCAGGGACCCCAACTCTGAAGCTTTCTTT. This translates into CASSRDPNSEAFF.